This TCR beta chain was found in a study of blood T cell repertoires in COVID-19. Overall study: PBMCs, B-cell-depleted T cells, or T cells were the source of the cDNA or gDNA that made up the material.

In the original processing: Amplification from reference gene primers served as the basis for estimated nucleated cell counts. The method was immunoSEQ multiplex PCR; TCRdb's version includes in-frame clones alone and lacks a portion of them. Clone size and V and J calls were adopted from that table, with D and trimming inferred from the DNA. The table lists 410,000 or so clones, about 89% of them singletons. This clone was seen only a few times. This TCR derives from a woman aged 40-49 years with COVID-19, enrolled during active disease. Sample: peripheral blood.

The CDR3 DNA reads as TGTGCCAGCAGTTTATCCTACTCCTCTGGAAACACCATATATTTT. It is translated as CASSLSYSSGNTIYF. This chain uses TRBV27 with TRBJ1-3; D is unresolved. The V end lost 0 bases, the J end lost 0 bases, and 6 bases lay between the germline ends. CDR3 size: 15 residues. Looked up from germline, CDR1 is MNHEY and CDR2 is SMNVEV (reference sequence).